One T cell receptor (beta chain) is described in this entry. The target of this receptor is not known. No much larger clone is present one base from it, and per-base qualities are unavailable. Whole blood was collected in K2EDTA tubes by collaborating institutions according to the institutions' own protocols. For TCRbeta analysis, collaborators shipped samples in one of three forms: frozen whole blood, isolated PBMCs, or DNA extracted from either of those sample types. TCRbeta CDR3 regions were amplified from genomic DNA by means of the immunoSEQ Assay, a bias-controlled multiplex PCR. On the authors' methods: Within the assay, amplification of reference gene primers was used to estimate how many nucleated cells each sample contained. To quantify the absolute abundance of each unique TCRbeta CDR3 rearrangement, sequence reads were collapsed and filtered. Productive Simpson clonality was computed per sample as the square root of Simpson's diversity index over productive rearrangements. As stored in TCRdb, this immuneACCESS dataset retains in-frame rearrangements with V and J assigned. A fraction of the clones does not appear; measured against another copy, unresolved V genes explain less than half of the discrepancy, and the remainder lacks a known reason. The DNA was the basis for D and trimming; V, J and clone size are from that table. The sample table contains under 250,000 clones; only one count was recorded for around 87% of them. The ten largest make up 6% to 9% of the sample.

This entry is derived from a study of blood T cell repertoires in COVID-19 (dated by TCRdb to 2018 to 2020). About the full investigation: The collaborator samples originated in the United States, Italy and Spain and spanned the acute and convalescent phases of COVID-19. The prospective study material was composed of cDNA or gDNA derived from T cells, B-cell-depleted T cells, or PBMCs. The dataset comprised deeply sampled blood TCRbeta repertoires from subjects exposed to, actively infected with, or recovered from COVID-19. The repertoires were released in a freely available public database intended as a resource for research on the immune response to SARS-CoV-2. Samples came from the ongoing ImmuneRACE study (first 160 participants) plus 1,254 subjects from 6 global collaborators. Sample metadata almost always included a de-identified subject ID, COVID-19 status, age in years and sex. HLA class I and class II types, where available, came from metadata supplied by the sample provider rather than from assay-based typing.

The investigation overall reported the following: The quantity of clinical and demographic metadata differed by source and by participant and was supplied without curation.

This TCR came from a woman between 70 and 85 years old with active or convalescent COVID-19. Material: peripheral blood.

The CDR3 reads as follows: CASSQKGASGYTF. The nucleotide sequence is TGTGCCAGCAGCCAAAAGGGGGCAAGTGGCTACACCTTC. The chain couples TRBV14 to TRBJ1-2; 7 junctional bases match TRBD1. The CDR3 has 13 amino acids, counting the end cysteine and phenylalanine. The read is trimmed to its CDR3 DNA, 39 bases read in frame from base 1. Looking up the germline V gene yields CDR1 SGHDN and CDR2 FVKESK. Ends trimmed: V by 2 bases, J by 7 bases; bases unmatched to a gene: 4. Where the CDR3 stops, the reference TRBV14 and TRBJ1-2 genes take over; the full variable domain is EAGVTQFPSHSVIEKGQTVTLRCDPISGHDNLYWYRRVMGKEIKFLLHFVKESKQDESGMPNNRFLAERTGGTYSTLKVQPAELEDSGVYFCASSQKGASGYTFGSGTRLTVV.